This T cell receptor (beta chain) was identified in a study of cytomegalovirus exposure and HLA in healthy donors. PCR primers comprised 60 Vbeta and 13 Jbeta primers. Here immunoSEQ multiplex PCR was the method, and the copy in TCRdb shows in-frame clones only, minus some. The repertoire holds about 150,000 clones, with 74% as singletons. General study points: DRB1 showed the most TCR associations and HLA-C the fewest in a later analysis, as rates varied by HLA locus. According to an earlier analysis, most TCR beta V segments yielded productive rearrangements about 90% or about 30% of the time. Accurate prediction of HLA-A and HLA-B alleles (for most subjects) was reportedly achieved from TCR beta sequences. In vitro checks showed that three CMV-associated chains really do target CMV antigens.

Details on this clone: Its antigen is still unknown.

The sequencing input was PBMCs. The receptor was derived from a man aged 25-45 years in good health and CMV-seronegative.

CDR3: CATSSLGRGTEAFF. The CDR3 DNA follows: TGTGCCACCAGCAGTCTAGGGCGGGGGACTGAAGCTTTCTTT. The chain is built from TRBV15 and TRBJ1-1, with D perhaps TRBD1 (5 bases). This CDR3 spans 14 amino acids. From germline, CDR1 is LNHNV and CDR2 YYDKDF (reference sequence). V was pared by 3 bases and J by 5 bases, with 13 bases between.